This T cell receptor beta chain was obtained from a study of Tregs in tolerant kidney transplant recipients. Study at large: The nonmyeloablative bone marrow transplants came from related graft donors, with transient mixed chimerism.

Produced via immunoSEQ multiplex PCR; TCRdb's table is partial and in-frame only. Seen in this sample are 30,000 to 35,000 clones; the ten most common clones hold 6.5% to 8%. About this clone: The read ends 3 residues early relative to the CDR3; the germline J gene fills the gap.

CDR3 length: 15 amino acids. V shed 0 bases and J shed 2 bases, with 14 bases lying between them. From germline, CDR1 is SQVTM and CDR2 ANQGSEA. This material consisted of CD8+ T cells from blood, taken before the transplant. This TCR came from a human donor who received a combined kidney and bone marrow transplant. The V gene is TRBV29-1, the J gene TRBJ2-7, with D perhaps TRBD1 (6 bases). The CDR3 loop is CSVEDPTGSPYEQYF. CDR3 DNA, as far as it was read: TGCAGCGTTGAAGACCCTACAGGGTCCCCCTACGAG.